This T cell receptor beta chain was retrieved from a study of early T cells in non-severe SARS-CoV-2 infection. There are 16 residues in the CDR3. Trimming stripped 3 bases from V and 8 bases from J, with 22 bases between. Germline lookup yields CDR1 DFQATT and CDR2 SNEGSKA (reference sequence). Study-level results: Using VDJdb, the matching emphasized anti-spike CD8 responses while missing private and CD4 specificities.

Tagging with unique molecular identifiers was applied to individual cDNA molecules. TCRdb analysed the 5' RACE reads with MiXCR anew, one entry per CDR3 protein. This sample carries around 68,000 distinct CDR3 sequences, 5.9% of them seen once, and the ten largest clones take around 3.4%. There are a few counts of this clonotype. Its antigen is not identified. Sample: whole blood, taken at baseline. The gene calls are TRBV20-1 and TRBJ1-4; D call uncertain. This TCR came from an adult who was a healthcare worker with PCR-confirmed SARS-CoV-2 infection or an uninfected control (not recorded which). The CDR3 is CSASKRTLGYWEKLFF. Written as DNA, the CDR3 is TGCAGTGCTAGCAAAAGGACCCTCGGCTATTGGGAAAAACTGTTTTTT.